The rows below give T cell receptor beta chains drawn from one sample of a study of CD8 T cells in Susac syndrome. TCRdb re-called the immunoSEQ multiplex PCR reads through MiXCR, storing one row per CDR3 protein. The sample holds about 83,000 distinct CDR3 sequences, approximately 96% seen once. The sample taken for sequencing was CD8+ T cells from PBMCs. The receptor set was obtained from a human donor with Susac syndrome. Both conserved end residues are part of each CDR3. The D gene is left open where the match is weak.

j_call: TRBJ1-5
v_call: TRBV19
d_call: NA
cdr3_nt: TGTGCCAGTACTTTCCAGGGTCAGCCCCAGCATTTT
cdr3_aa: CASTFQGQPQHF

j_call: TRBJ2-3
v_call: TRBV6-5
d_call: NA
cdr3_nt: TGTGCCAGCAGTTTTTCGGGCACAGATACGCAGTATTTT
cdr3_aa: CASSFSGTDTQYF

j_call: TRBJ2-5
v_call: TRBV28
d_call: TRBD1
cdr3_nt: TGTGCCAGCAGTATACCATGGGACAGTAGAAGGGAGACCCAGTACTTC
cdr3_aa: CASSIPWDSRRETQYF